This T cell receptor (beta chain) was obtained from a study of prognosis after radiotherapy for stage I lung cancer. Overall study: Tumors were squamous cell carcinoma in six to eight patients and adenocarcinoma in around 13. No patients got concurrent therapy with stereotactic body radiotherapy. Points from the study as a whole: Post-treatment Shannon entropy following stereotactic body radiation therapy was lower among patients who developed distant metastases.

Many counts were recorded for this clonotype. The antigen remains undetermined. The CDR3 is made up of 16 amino acids. The V gene end was trimmed by 5 bases and the J gene end by 9 bases; junction bases not matched to a gene: 17. Germline loops: CDR1 LNHDA, CDR2 SQIVND (reference sequence). By two-round multiplex PCR, the TCR beta CDR3 was amplified from genomic DNA. Each TRBV and TRBJ gene had its own primer in the first PCR round. TCRdb fed the multiplex PCR reads into MiXCR, producing one record per CDR3 protein. The table shows about 27,000 distinct CDR3 sequences, with around 32% occurring only once.

The receptor was isolated from a donor over 45 with non-small cell lung cancer. The chain joins TRBV19 to TRBJ2-7; 9 bases line up with TRBD1. The material sequenced was PBMCs, taken before or after stereotactic body radiation therapy (not recorded which). CDR3 sequence reads: CASSVTPGTGYKGQYF. The CDR3 DNA follows: TGTGCCAGTAGTGTAACCCCCGGGACAGGGTATAAAGGGCAGTACTTC.